This is a list of T cell receptor beta chains from one sample in a study of blood T cell repertoires in COVID-19. Produced via immunoSEQ multiplex PCR; TCRdb's table is partial and in-frame only. Of 350,000 to 400,000 clones listed, 70% to 90% are singletons. Sequencing was carried out using peripheral blood. The origin of the receptors is an older woman with COVID-19, enrolled during active disease. Both conserved end residues are trimmed from each CDR3. The D gene is left open where the match is weak.

v_gene: TRBV4-3; d_gene: TRBD2; j_gene: TRBJ2-1; CDR3aa: ASSLGLAGYNEQF
v_gene: TRBV9; d_gene: .; j_gene: TRBJ2-7; CDR3aa: ASSVGFSSYEQY
v_gene: TRBV7-8; d_gene: .; j_gene: TRBJ2-1; CDR3aa: ASSLAGGTYNEQF
v_gene: TRBV19; d_gene: TRBD2; j_gene: TRBJ2-1; CDR3aa: ASSRAAGTSGGTYNEQF
v_gene: TRBV5-1; d_gene: .; j_gene: TRBJ2-2; CDR3aa: ASRSTVGANTGELF
v_gene: TRBV11-2; d_gene: .; j_gene: TRBJ1-1; CDR3aa: ASSLGGDTEAF
v_gene: TRBV6-5; d_gene: .; j_gene: TRBJ1-1; CDR3aa: ASSYGALLSTEAF
v_gene: TRBV9; d_gene: TRBD1; j_gene: TRBJ2-7; CDR3aa: ASSAPGQGVHEQY
v_gene: TRBV11-2; d_gene: TRBD1; j_gene: TRBJ1-2; CDR3aa: ASSLGTGSYGYT
v_gene: TRBV5-4; d_gene: TRBD2; j_gene: TRBJ2-5; CDR3aa: ASSWEGTQETQY